This TCR beta chain was sequenced during a study of CD8+ T cells in alopecia areata. This clone showed up just once. cDNA prepared by RNA extraction and subsequent reverse transcription served as the template for sequencing. Sequencing used immunoSEQ multiplex PCR; TCRdb keeps in-frame clones, though not all of them. The repertoire has about 180,000 clones, about 72% of them found once; the top ten carry 10% to 12%. The sample in question was CD8+ T cells sorted from blood, obtained at week 0. This clonotype was obtained from a human donor with alopecia areata.

The CDR3 loop reads CASSPYRDWSEKLFF. In DNA, the CDR3 is TGCGCCAGCAGCCCCTACAGGGATTGGAGTGAAAAACTGTTTTTT. The chain combines TRBV5-1 with TRBJ1-4; maybe TRBD1 (6 bases). The germline V and J ends were trimmed by 4 bases and 7 bases, with 17 bases remaining between them. Looked up from germline, CDR1 is SGHRS and CDR2 is YFSETQ. The CDR3 runs to 15 residues.